The clone carrying this T cell receptor (beta chain) was seen many times. Its specificity is unknown. When naive CD8 T cells were sorted, they were gated as CD8+CD4-CCR7+CD45RA+. TCRdb fed the PCR reads into MiXCR, producing one record per CDR3 protein. The repertoire includes approximately 500,000 distinct CDR3 sequences, around a fifth of them detected once, and 0.65% to 0.95% sits in the top ten. The sample is drawn from a study of molecular identifiers for immune sequencing clone quantification. General observations from the study: Clones that had above 20 RNA copies took up over 97% of effector molecules but under 1% in naive cells.

The germline CDR1 and CDR2 sequences are SGHDT and YYEEEE. Trimming cost V 4 bases and J 2 bases; bases outside gene matches: 11. The CDR3 runs 16 residues. This sequence originates from a human donor in good health. Some libraries in this study had Jurkat cell RNA spiked in. The sample comprised naive CD8+ T cells from blood, with Jurkat cell RNA spiked in. Subset given: FACS-sorted CD8+CD4-CCR7+CD45RA+ naive T cells. V and J are TRBV5-6 and TRBJ2-7; TRBD2 agrees at 8 bases. As DNA, the CDR3 is TGTGCCAGCAGCCCACCGGGACTAGGAACGCCCTACGAGCAGTACTTC. It is translated as CASSPPGLGTPYEQYF.